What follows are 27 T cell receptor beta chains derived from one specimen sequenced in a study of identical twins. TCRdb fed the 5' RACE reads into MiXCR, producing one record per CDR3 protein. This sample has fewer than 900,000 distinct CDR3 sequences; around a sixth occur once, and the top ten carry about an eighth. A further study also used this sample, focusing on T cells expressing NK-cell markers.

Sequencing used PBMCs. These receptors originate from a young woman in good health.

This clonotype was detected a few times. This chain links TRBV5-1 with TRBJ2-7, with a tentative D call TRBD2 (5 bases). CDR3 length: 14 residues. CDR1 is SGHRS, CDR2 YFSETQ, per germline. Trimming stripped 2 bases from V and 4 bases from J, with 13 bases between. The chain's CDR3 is CASSFGLVGYEQYF. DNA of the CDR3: TGCGCCAGCAGCTTCGGACTTGTGGGTTACGAGCAGTACTTC.

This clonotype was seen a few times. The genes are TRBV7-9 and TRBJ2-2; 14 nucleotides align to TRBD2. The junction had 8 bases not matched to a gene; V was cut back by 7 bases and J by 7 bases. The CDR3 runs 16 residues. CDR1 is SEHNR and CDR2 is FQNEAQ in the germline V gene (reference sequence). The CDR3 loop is CASTGTSGRIDGELFF. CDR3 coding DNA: TGTGCCAGCACCGGGACTAGCGGGAGAATTGACGGGGAGCTGTTTTTT.

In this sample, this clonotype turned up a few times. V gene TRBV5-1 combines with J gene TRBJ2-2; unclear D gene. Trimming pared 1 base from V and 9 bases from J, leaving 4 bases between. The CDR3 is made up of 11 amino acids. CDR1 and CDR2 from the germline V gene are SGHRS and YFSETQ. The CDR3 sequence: CASSLHRELFF. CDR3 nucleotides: TGCGCCAGCAGCTTGCACCGGGAGCTGTTTTTT.

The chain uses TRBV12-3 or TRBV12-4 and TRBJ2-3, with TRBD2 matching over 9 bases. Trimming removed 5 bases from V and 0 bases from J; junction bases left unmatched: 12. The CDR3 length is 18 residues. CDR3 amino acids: CASSPVGGLAGSTDTQYF. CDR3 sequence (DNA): TGTGCCAGCAGTCCGGTGGGCGGGCTAGCGGGGAGCACAGATACGCAGTATTTT.

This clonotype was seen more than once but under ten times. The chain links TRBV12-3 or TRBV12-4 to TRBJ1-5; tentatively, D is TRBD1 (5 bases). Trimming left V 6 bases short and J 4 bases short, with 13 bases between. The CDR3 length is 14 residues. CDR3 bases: TGTGCCAGCAGGAGTGGGGCGGGGAATCAGCCCCAGCATTTT. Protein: CASRSGAGNQPQHF.

The CDR3 is CASAGLGGSNQPQHF. The DNA of the CDR3 is TGTGCCAGCGCTGGTCTGGGGGGGAGCAATCAGCCCCAGCATTTT. This chain uses TRBV7-8 with TRBJ1-5; perhaps TRBD1 as D (5 bases). The CDR3 consists of 15 residues. From germline, CDR1 is SGHVS and CDR2 FQNEAQ. V was trimmed by 8 bases and J by 1 base, leaving 15 bases between them.

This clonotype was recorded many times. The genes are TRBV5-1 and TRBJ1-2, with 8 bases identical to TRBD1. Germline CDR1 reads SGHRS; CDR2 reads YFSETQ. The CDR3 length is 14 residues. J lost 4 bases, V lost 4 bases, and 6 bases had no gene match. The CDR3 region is CASSTGTGGYGYTF. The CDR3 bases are TGCGCCAGCAGCACCGGGACAGGAGGCTATGGCTACACCTTC. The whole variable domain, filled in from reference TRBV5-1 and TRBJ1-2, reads KAGVTQTPRYLIKTRGQQVTLSCSPISGHRSVSWYQQTPGQGLQFLFEYFSETQRNKGNFPGRFSGRQFSNSRSEMNVSTLELGDSALYLCASSTGTGGYGYTFGSGTRLTVV.

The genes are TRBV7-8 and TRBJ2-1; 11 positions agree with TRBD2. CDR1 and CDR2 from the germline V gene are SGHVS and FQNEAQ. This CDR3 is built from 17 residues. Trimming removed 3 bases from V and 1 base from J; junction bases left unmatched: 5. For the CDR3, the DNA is TGTGCCAGCAGCTTTAGCGGGGGGGCCGATTCCTACAATGAGCAGTTCTTC. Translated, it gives CASSFSGGADSYNEQFF.

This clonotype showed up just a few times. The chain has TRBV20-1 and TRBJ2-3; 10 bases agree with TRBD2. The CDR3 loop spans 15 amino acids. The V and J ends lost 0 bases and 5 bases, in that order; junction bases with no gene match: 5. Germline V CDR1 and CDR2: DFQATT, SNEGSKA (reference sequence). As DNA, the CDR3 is TGCAGTGCTAGAGATCCAGCGGGAGGGCGAGATACGCAGTATTTT. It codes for CSARDPAGGRDTQYF.

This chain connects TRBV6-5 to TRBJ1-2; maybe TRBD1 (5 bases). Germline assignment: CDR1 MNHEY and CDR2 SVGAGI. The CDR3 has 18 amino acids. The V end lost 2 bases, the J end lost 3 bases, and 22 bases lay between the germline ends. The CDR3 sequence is CASSYGLSRGDIYYGYTF. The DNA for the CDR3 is TGTGCCAGCAGTTACGGTTTGAGTAGGGGAGACATATACTATGGCTACACCTTC.

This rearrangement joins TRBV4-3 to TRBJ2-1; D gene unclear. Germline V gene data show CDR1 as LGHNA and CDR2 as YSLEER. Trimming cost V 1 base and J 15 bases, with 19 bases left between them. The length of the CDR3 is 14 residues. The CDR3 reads CASSQVGSRPGRFF. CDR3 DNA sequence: TGCGCCAGCAGCCAAGTTGGGTCTAGGCCCGGTCGGTTCTTC.

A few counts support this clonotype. DNA for the CDR3: TGTGCCAGCCTTGCCAGCGGGGCACGGGAGCAGTACTTC. This translates into CASLASGAREQYF. This chain links TRBV5-6 with TRBJ2-7, with 7 bases fitting TRBD2. The ends lost 7 bases at V and 7 bases at J; junction bases unmatched: 11. Per germline, CDR1 SGHDT and CDR2 YYEEEE. The CDR3 totals 13 residues.

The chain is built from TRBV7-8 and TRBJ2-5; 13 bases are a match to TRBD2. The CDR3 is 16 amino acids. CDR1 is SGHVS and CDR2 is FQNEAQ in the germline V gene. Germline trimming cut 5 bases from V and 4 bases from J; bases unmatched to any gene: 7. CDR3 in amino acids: CASSRRRLAGGETQYF. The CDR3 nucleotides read TGTGCCAGCAGCCGACGGAGACTAGCGGGAGGAGAGACCCAGTACTTC. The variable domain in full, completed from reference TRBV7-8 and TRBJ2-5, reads GAGVSQSPRYKVAKRGQDVALRCDPISGHVSLFWYQQALGQGPEFLTYFQNEAQLDKSGLPSDRFFAERPEGSVSTLKIQRTQQEDSAVYLCASSRRRLAGGETQYFGPGTRLLVL.

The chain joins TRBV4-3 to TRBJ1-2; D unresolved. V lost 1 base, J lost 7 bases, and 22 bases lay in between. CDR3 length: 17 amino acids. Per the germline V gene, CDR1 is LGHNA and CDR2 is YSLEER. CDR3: CASSQGVVGYENGGYTF. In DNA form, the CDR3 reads TGCGCCAGCAGCCAAGGGGTTGTTGGGTACGAGAACGGTGGCTACACCTTC.

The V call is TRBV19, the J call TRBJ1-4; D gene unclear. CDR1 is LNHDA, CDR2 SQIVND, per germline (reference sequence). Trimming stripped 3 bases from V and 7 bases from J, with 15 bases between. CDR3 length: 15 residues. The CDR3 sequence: CASSIRKGGGEKLFF. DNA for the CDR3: TGTGCCAGTAGTATTCGAAAGGGAGGAGGTGAAAAACTGTTTTTT.

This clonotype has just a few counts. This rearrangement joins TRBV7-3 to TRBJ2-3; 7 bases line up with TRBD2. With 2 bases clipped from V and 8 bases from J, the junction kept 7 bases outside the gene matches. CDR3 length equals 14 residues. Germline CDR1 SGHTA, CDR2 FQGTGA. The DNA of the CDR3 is TGTGCCAGCAGCTTAGCACAGCGCGGGGGTACGCAGTATTTT. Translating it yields CASSLAQRGGTQYF.

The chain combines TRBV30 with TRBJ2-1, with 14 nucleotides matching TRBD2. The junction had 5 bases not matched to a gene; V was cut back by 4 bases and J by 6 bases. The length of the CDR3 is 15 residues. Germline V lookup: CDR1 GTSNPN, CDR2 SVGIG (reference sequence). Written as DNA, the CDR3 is TGTGCCTGGACCCTAGGGACTAGCGGGAGCAATGAGCAGTTCTTC. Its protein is CAWTLGTSGSNEQFF.

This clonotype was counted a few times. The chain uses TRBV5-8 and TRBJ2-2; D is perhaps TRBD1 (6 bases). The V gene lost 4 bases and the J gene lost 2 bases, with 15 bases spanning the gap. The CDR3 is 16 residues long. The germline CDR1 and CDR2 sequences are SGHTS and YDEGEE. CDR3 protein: CASSPTGRTNTGELFF. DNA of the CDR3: TGTGCCAGCAGCCCGACAGGCCGGACCAACACCGGGGAGCTGTTTTTT.

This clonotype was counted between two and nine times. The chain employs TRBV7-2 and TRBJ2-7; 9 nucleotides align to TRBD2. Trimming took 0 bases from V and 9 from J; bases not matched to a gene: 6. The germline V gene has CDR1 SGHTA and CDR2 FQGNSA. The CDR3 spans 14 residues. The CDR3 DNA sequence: TGTGCCAGCAGCTTAGCCGGGACTAGCTTAGCGCAGTACTTC. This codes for CASSLAGTSLAQYF.

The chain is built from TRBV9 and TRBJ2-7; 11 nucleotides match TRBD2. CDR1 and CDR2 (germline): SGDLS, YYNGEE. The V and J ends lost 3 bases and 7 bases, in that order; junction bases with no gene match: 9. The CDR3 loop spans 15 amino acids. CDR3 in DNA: TGTGCCAGCAGCGGCCCTAGCGGGAGGCTTGGTGAGCAGTACTTC. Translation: CASSGPSGRLGEQYF. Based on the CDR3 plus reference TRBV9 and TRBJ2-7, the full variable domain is DSGVTQTPKHLITATGQRVTLRCSPRSGDLSVYWYQQSLDQGLQFLIQYYNGEERAKGNILERFSAQQFPDLHSELNLSSLELGDSALYFCASSGPSGRLGEQYFGPGTRLTVT.

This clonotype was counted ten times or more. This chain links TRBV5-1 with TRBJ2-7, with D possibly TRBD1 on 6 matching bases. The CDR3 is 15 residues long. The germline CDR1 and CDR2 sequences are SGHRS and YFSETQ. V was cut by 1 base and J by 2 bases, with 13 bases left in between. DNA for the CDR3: TGCGCCAGCAGCTTGCCTGGGACAAGCCCCTACGAGCAGTACTTC. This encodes CASSLPGTSPYEQYF.

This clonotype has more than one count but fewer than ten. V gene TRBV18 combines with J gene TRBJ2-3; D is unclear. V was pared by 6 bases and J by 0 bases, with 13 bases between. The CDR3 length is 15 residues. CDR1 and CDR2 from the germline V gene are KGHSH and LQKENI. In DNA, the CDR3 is TGTGCCAGCTCCTACGGTCCCGCGAGCACAGATACGCAGTATTTT. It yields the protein CASSYGPASTDTQYF.

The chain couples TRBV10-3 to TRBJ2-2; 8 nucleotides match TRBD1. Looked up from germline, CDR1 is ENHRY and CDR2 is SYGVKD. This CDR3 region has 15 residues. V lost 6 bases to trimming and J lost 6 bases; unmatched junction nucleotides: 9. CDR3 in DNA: TGTGCCATCAGCAGCTCCCAGGGGGCCGCCGGGGAGCTGTTTTTT. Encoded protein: CAISSSQGAAGELFF.

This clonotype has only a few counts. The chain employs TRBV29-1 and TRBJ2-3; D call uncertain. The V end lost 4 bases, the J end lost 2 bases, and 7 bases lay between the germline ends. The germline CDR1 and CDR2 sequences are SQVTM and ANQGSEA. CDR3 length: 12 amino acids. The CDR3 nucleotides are TGCAGCGTTGGTGACTTCACAGATACGCAGTATTTT. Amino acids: CSVGDFTDTQYF.

Written as DNA, the CDR3 is TGCGCCAGCAGCCTGTGGAGCCCAGGGGAAGGGGAGCAGTTCTTC. The encoded protein is CASSLWSPGEGEQFF. The chain joins TRBV5-1 to TRBJ2-1; D might be TRBD1 (6 bases). Trimming removed 4 bases from V and 10 bases from J, with 21 bases in between. CDR3 size: 15 residues. From germline, CDR1 is SGHRS and CDR2 YFSETQ.

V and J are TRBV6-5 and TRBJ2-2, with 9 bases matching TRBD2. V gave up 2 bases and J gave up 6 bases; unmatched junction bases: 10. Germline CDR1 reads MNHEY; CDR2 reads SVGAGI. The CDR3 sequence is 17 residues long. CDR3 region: CASSYLAGFDFPGELFF. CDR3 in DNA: TGTGCCAGCAGTTACCTAGCGGGGTTTGATTTTCCCGGGGAGCTGTTTTTT.

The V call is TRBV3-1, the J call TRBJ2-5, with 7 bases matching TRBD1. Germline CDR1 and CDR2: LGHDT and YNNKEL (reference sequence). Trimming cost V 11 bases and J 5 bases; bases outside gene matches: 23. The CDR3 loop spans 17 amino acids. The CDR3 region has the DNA TGTGCCTCCACCATTAGCCGCTCAGGGTGGACAGGCGAGACCCAGTACTTC. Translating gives CASTISRSGWTGETQYF.